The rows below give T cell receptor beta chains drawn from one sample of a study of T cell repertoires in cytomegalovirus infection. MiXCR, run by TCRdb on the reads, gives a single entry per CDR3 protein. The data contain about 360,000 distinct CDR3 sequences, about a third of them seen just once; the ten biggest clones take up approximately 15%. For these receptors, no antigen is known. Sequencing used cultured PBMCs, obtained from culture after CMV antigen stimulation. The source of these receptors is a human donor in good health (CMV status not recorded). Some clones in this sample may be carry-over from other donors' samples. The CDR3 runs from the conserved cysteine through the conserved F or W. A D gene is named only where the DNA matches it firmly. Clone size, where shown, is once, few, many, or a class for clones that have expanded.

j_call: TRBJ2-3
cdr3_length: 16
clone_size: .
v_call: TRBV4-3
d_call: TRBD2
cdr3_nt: TGCGCCAGCAGCCAACGAAGCGGGAGTGGGGCAGATACGCAGTATTTT
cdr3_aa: CASSQRSGSGADTQYF

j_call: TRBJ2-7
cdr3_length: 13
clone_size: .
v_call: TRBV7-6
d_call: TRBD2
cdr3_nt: TGTGCCAGCACCCTAGCGGGAGTATACGAGCAGTACTTC
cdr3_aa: CASTLAGVYEQYF

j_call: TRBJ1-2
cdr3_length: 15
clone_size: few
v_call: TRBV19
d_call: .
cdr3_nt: TGTGCCAGTAGTCTTGCCACCGGGGTGGACTATGGCTACACCTTC
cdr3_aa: CASSLATGVDYGYTF

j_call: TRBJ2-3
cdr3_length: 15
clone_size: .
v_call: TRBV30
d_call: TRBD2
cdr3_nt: TGTGCCTGGAGTGTCGCTAGCGGTCAGGGAGATACGCAGTATTTT
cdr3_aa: CAWSVASGQGDTQYF

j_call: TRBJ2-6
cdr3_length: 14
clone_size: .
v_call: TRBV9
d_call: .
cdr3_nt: TGTGCCAGCGGACTCCGGGCCGGGGACAACGTCCTGACTTTC
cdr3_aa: CASGLRAGDNVLTF

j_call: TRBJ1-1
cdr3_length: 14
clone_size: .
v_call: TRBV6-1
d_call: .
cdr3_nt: TGTGCCAGCAGACCGGGACCCCTGAGGACTGAAGCTTTCTTT
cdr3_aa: CASRPGPLRTEAFF

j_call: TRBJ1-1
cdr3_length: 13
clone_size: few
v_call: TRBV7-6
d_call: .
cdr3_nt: TGTGCCAGCAGGCGGCTTATGAACACTGAAGCTTTCTTT
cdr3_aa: CASRRLMNTEAFF

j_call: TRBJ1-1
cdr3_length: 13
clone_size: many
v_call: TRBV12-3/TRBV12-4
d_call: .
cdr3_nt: TGTGCCAGCAGCTGGAACGAGTACACTGAAGCTTTCTTT
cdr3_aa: CASSWNEYTEAFF

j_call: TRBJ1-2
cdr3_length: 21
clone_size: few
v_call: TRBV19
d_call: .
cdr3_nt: TGTGCCAGTAGTGACCGGGGCGTTCTTAAGTTCGGCCGGGAGGTATCCTATGGCTACACCTTC
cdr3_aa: CASSDRGVLKFGREVSYGYTF

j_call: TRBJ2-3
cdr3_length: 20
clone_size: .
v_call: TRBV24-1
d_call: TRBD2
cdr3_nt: TGTGCCACCAGTGATTTCGCCCGACTAGCGGGAACGAGGGGTTCTGTTACGCAGTATTTT
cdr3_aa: CATSDFARLAGTRGSVTQYF

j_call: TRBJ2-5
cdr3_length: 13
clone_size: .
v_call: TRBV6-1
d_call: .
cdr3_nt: TGTGCCAGCAGTGAAAGCTTCCAAGAGACCCAGTACTTC
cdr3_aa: CASSESFQETQYF

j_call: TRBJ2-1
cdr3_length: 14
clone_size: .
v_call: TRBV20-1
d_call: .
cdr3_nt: TGCAGTGCTAGGGCCAGCGGGCCTTACAATGAGCAGTTCTTC
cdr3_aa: CSARASGPYNEQFF

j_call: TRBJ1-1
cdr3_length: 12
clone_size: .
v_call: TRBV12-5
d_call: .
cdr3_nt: TGTGCTAGTGGGCCCGGTGGAACTGAAGCTTTCTTT
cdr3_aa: CASGPGGTEAFF

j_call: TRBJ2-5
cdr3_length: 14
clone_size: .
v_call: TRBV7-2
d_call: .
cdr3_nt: TGTGCCAGCAGCTTCCAGTTTGGACAAGAGACCCAGTACTTC
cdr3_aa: CASSFQFGQETQYF

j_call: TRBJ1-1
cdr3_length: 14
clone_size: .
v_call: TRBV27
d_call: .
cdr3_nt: TGTGCCAGCAGTCCTCAAAGGTCGCCGGGTGAAGCTTTCTTT
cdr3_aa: CASSPQRSPGEAFF

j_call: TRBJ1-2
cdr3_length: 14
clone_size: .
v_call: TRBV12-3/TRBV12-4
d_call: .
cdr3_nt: TGTGCCAGCACCCCGGCCACGCAGAACTATGGCTACACCTTC
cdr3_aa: CASTPATQNYGYTF

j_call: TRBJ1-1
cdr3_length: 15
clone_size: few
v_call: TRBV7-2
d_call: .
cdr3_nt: TGTGCCAGCAGCCTAAGTGGTCAAGCGAACACTGAAGCTTTCTTT
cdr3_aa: CASSLSGQANTEAFF

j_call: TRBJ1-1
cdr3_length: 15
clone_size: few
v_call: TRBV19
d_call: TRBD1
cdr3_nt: TGTGCCAGTAGTGGACCGACAGGGAGAAGGACTGAAGCTTTCTTT
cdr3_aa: CASSGPTGRRTEAFF

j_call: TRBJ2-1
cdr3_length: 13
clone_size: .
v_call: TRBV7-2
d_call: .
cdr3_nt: TGTGCCAGCAGCCCCACACCGTACAATGAGCAGTTCTTC
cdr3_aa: CASSPTPYNEQFF

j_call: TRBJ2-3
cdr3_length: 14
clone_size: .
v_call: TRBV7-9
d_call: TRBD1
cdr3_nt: TGTGCCAGCAGCTTAGGACCGGGACAGGCTACGCAGTATTTT
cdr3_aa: CASSLGPGQATQYF

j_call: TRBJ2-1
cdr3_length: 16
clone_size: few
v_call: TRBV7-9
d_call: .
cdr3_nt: TGTGCCAGCAGCTTCCCGGGTACCGCCCGATACAATGAGCAGTTCTTC
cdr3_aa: CASSFPGTARYNEQFF

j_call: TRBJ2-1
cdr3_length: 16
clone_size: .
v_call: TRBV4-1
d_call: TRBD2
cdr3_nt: TGCGCCAGCAGCCAAGCCCCTCTAGCGGGAGCGGATGAGCAGTTCTTC
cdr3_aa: CASSQAPLAGADEQFF

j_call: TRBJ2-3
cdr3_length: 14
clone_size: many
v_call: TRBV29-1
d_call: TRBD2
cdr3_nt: TGCAGCGTCTTAGGACTAGAAGTGGCAGATACGCAGTATTTT
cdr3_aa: CSVLGLEVADTQYF

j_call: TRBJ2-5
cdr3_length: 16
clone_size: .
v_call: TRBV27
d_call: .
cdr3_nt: TGTGCCAGCAGCAGTTCACGGGCCCCCCAGGGCGGGACCCAGTACTTC
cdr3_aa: CASSSSRAPQGGTQYF

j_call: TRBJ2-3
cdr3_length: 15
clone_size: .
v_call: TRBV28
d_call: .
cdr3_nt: TGTGCCAGCAGAAGACAGGTCTTCGGCACAGATACGCAGTATTTT
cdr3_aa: CASRRQVFGTDTQYF

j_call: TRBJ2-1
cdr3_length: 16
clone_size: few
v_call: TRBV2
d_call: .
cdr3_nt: TGTGCCAGCAGTGGATTACGAGGACTTACCCACAATGAGCAGTTCTTC
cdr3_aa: CASSGLRGLTHNEQFF

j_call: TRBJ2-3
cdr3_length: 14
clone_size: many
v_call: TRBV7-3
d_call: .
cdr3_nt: TGTGCCAGCAGCTTAATCGGGAAGGCAGATACGCAGTATTTT
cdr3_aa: CASSLIGKADTQYF

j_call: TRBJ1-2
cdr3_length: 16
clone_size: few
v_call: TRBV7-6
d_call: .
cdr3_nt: TGTGCCAGCAGCCCCCAGTTGGTAGGGTCTCACTATGGCTACACCTTC
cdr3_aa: CASSPQLVGSHYGYTF

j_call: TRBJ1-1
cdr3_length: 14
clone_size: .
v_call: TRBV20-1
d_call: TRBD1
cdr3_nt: TGCAGTGCTACGAGGCGGACAGGGGGCACTGTAGCTTTCTTT
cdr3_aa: CSATRRTGGTVAFF

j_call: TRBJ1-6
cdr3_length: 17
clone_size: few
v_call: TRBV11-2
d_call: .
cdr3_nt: TGTGCCAGCAGCCCAAGGACAGCTCTTTTGGTTAATTCACCCCTCCACTTT
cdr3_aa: CASSPRTALLVNSPLHF

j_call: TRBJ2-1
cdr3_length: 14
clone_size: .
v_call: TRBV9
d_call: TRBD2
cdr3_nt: TGTGCCAGCAGCTTCGGACTAGCGGACAATGAGCAGTTCTTC
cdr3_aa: CASSFGLADNEQFF

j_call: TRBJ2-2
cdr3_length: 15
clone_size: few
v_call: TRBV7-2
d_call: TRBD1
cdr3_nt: TGTGCCAGCAGACCGACAGGGGGCGGAACCGGGGAGCTGTTTTTT
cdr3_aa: CASRPTGGGTGELFF

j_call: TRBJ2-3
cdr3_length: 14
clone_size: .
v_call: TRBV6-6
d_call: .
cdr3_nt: TGTGCCAGCACTCGAGCGGTTGGGACAGATACGCAGTATTTT
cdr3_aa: CASTRAVGTDTQYF

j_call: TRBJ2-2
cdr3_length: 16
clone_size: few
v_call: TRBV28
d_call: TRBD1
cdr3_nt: TGTGCCAGCAGCTTAATCGGGACAGGGTCGAGCGGGGAGCTGTTTTTT
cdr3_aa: CASSLIGTGSSGELFF

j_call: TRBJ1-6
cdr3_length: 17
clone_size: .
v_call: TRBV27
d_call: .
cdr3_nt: TGTGCCAGCAGTTCCCCCGCCGGTGACCAGAGGGATTCACCCCTCCACTTT
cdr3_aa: CASSSPAGDQRDSPLHF

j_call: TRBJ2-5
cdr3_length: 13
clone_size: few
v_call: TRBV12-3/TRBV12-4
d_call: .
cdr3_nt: TGTGCCAGCAGTTTCCCGGGAACGGAGACCCAGTACTTC
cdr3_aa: CASSFPGTETQYF

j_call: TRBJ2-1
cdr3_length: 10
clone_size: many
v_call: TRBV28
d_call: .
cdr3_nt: TGTGCCAGCAGTTTAAGAGAGCAGTTCTTC
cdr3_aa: CASSLREQFF

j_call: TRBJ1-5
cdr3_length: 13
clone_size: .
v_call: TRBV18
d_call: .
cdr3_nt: TGTGCCAGCTCAGTCAAGGGTAATCAGCCCCAGCATTTT
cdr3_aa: CASSVKGNQPQHF

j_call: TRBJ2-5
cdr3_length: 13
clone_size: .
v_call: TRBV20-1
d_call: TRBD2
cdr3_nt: TGCAGTGCAGAGAGCCTAGCGGGAGAGACCCAGTACTTC
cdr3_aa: CSAESLAGETQYF

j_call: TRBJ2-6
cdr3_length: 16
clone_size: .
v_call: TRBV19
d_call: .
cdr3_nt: TGTGCCAGTAGTATCTATGCGGTCTCTGGGGCCAACGTCCTGACTTTC
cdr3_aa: CASSIYAVSGANVLTF

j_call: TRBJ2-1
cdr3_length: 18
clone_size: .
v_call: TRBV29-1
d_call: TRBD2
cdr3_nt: TGCAGCGCCGAGTTGGGGACTAGCGGGAGAGGTACATTGGGTGAGCAGTTCTTC
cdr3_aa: CSAELGTSGRGTLGEQFF

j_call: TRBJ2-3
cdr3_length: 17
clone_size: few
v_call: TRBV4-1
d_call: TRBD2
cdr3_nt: TGCGCCAGCAGCCAGGGAACTAGCGGAGCTAGCACAGATACGCAGTATTTT
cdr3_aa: CASSQGTSGASTDTQYF

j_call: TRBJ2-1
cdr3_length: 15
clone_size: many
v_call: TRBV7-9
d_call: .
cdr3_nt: TGTGCCAGCAGCGCAACTAGTGGGGTCGGGAATGAGCAGTTCTTC
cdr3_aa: CASSATSGVGNEQFF

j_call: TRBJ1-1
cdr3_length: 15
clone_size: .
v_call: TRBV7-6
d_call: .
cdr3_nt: TGTGCCAGCAGCCGCCAGGGGACGGTCTATACGGAAGCTTTCTTT
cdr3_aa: CASSRQGTVYTEAFF

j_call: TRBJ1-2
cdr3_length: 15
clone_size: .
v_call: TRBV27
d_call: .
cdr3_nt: TGTGCCAGCAGGGCCTCTGGGGGCTATAACTATGGCTACACCTTC
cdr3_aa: CASRASGGYNYGYTF

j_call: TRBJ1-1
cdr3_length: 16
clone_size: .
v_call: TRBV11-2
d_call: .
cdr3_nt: TGTGCCAGCAGCTTAGATAACCTGGGGCCAGTCTCGAACCTTTTCTTT
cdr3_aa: CASSLDNLGPVSNLFF

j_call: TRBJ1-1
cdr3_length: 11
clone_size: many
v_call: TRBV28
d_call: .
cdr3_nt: TGTGCCACCAAGGTGAACACTGAAGCTTTCTTT
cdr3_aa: CATKVNTEAFF

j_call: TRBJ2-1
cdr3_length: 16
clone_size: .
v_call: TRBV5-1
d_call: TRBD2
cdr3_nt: TGCGCCAGCAGCGGATCGGGACTAGCGGCATACAATGAGCAGTTCTTC
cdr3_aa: CASSGSGLAAYNEQFF

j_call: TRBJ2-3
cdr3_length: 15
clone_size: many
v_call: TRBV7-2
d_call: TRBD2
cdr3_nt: TGTGCCAGCAGCTTAGTAGCGGGAGCTGGTGATACGCAGTATTTT
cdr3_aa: CASSLVAGAGDTQYF

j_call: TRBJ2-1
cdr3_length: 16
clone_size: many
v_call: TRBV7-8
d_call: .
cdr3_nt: TGTGCCAGCAGTCCACGCACGGGACTCCGCCTCAATGAGCAGTTCTTC
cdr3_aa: CASSPRTGLRLNEQFF

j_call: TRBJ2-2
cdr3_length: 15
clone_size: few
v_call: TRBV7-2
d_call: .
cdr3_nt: TGTGCCAGCAGCCCCTACCCTCTTAACACCGGGGAGCTGTTTTTT
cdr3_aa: CASSPYPLNTGELFF

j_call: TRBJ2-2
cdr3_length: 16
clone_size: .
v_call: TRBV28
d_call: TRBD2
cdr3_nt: TGTGCCAGCAGTTTACTTAGCGGGATAAGCACCGGGGAGCTGTTTTTT
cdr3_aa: CASSLLSGISTGELFF

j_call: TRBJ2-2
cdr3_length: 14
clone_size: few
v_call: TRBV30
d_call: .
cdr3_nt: TGTGCCTGGACAGGGAGAGGGAACACCGGGGAGCTGTTTTTT
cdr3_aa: CAWTGRGNTGELFF

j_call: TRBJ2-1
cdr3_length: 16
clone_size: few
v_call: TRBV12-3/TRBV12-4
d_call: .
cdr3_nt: TGTGCCAGCAGTTATAGGGTGGGACATTTCTACAATGAGCAGTTCTTC
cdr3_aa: CASSYRVGHFYNEQFF

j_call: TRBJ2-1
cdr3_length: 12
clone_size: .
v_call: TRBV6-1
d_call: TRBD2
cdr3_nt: TGTGCCAGCAGCACGGGACTAGAGGAGCAGTTCTTC
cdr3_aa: CASSTGLEEQFF

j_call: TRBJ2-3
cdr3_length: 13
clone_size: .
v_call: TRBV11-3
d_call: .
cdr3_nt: TGTGCCAGCAGCTCATACAGAGAAGATACGCAGTATTTT
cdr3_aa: CASSSYREDTQYF